This T cell receptor (beta chain) was found in a study of OX40 agonist ivuxolimab in advanced cancers. The study in broad terms: Ivuxolimab, which targeted the costimulatory receptor OX40 (CD134), was an agonistic, fully human IgG2 monoclonal antibody. Peripheral TCRbeta sequencing aimed to test whether ivuxolimab altered TCR sequence diversity and caused clonal T-cell expansion. The paper reports the monotherapy dose-escalation portion (N ≈ 50 patients) of the phase I ivuxolimab trial. Intravenous ivuxolimab was administered to patients every 2 weeks at six dose levels: 0.01, 0.1, 0.3, 1.5, 3 and 10 mg/kg. Among the approximately 54 dose-escalation patients, some 20 had hepatocellular carcinoma, about 15 melanoma, 9 renal cell carcinoma and 9 head and neck cancer. Partial responses occurred in three dose-escalation patients: two with cutaneous melanoma and one with hepatocellular carcinoma. Patients were allowed to have had prior anti-PD-1, anti-PD-L1 or anti-CTLA-4 therapy, and approximately 37% of the dose-escalation patients had been treated with checkpoint inhibitors. A male proportion of roughly 80% and a mean age of 60 years, ranging from roughly 23 to 85, were recorded for the dose-escalation cohort. General study outcomes and caveats: In the 0.1-3.0 mg/kg groups, partial responders had among the lowest normalized peripheral clonal expansion, particularly in CD8+ T cells. Low levels of normalized T-cell clonal expansion were also seen in some patients who did not respond. After ivuxolimab, expanded clones were on average more numerous among CD8+ T cells than among CD4+ T cells. The antigen specificity of the peripheral T cells that underwent clonal expansion was not determined. At doses from 0.1 to 3.0 mg/kg, clonal expansion was seen in both CD4+ and CD8+ blood T cells between baseline and week 6.

Patients with autoimmune disease history or receiving systemic immunosuppression were excluded from the trial. In every dose cohort, peripheral blood was drawn for TCR sequencing at baseline, cycle 4 day 1, and cycle 7 day 1. The samples were drawn from a first-in-human, open-label, multicenter phase I dose-escalation trial of ivuxolimab. Adults with locally advanced or metastatic melanoma, renal cell carcinoma, hepatocellular carcinoma or head and neck squamous cell carcinoma were enrolled in the trial. Before TCR sequencing, CD4+ T cells and CD8+ T cells were sorted from peripheral blood as separate populations. CDR1 and CDR2 are drawn from the germline V gene (reference sequence): LNHNV, YYDKDF. CDR3 length: 15 amino acids, cysteine to phenylalanine. Only the CDR3 part of the read is kept: 45 bases, read in frame from the first base. V is clipped by 0 bases and J by 5 bases, and the sequence between their germline boundaries is 11 bases long.

For sequencing of the TCRbeta CDR3 region, genomic DNA was extracted from the sorted cells. The immunoSEQ Assay was used for sequencing of TCRbeta CDR3 regions. As stored in TCRdb, this immuneACCESS dataset retains in-frame rearrangements with V and J assigned. A fraction of the clones does not appear; measured against another copy, unresolved V genes explain less than half of the discrepancy, and the remainder lacks a known reason. The sample table records tens of thousands of clones; 81% of these occur just once. The top ten hold approximately 4.5% of the sample. Worth noting for this clone: Its target antigen remains unknown. No much larger clone is present one base from it, and per-base qualities are unavailable.

The clonotype originates from an adult with an advanced solid tumor such as melanoma, head and neck, liver or kidney cancer. Sequenced material: CD4+ or CD8+ T cells sorted from blood, taken in a trial of the OX40 agonist ivuxolimab. Rearrangement joined TRBV15 to TRBJ1-5, with the D gene not clear enough to name. The CDR3 loop reads CATSRDLQRHQPQHF. The sequence in DNA is TGTGCCACCAGCAGAGATCTACAGCGACATCAGCCCCAGCATTTT.